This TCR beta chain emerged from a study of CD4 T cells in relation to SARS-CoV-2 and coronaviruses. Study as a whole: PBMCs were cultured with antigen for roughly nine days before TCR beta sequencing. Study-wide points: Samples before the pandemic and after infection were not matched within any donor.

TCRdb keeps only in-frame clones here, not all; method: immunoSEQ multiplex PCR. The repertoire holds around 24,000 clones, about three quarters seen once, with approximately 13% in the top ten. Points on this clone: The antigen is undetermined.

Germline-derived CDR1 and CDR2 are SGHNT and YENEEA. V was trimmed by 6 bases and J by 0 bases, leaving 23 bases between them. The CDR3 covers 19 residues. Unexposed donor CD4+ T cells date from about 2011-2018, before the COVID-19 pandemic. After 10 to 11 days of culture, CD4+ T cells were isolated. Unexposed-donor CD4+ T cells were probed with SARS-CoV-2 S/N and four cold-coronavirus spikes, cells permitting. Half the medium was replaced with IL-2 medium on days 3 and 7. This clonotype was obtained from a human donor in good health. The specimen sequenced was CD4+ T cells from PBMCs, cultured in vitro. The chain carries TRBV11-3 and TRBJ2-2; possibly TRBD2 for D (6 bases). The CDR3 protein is CASSFGTSISGTNTGELFF. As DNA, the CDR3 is TGTGCCAGCAGTTTCGGGACTTCGATTAGCGGAACGAACACCGGGGAGCTGTTTTTT.